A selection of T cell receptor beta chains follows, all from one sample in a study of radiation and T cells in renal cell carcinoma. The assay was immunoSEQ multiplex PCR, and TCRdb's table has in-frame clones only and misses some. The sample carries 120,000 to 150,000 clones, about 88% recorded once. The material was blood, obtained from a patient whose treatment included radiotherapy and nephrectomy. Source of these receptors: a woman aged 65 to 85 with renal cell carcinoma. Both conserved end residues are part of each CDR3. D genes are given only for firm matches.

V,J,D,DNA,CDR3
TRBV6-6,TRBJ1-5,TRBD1,TGTGCCAGCAGGGACAGGGGCCAGAGCAATCAGCCCCAGCATTTT,CASRDRGQSNQPQHF
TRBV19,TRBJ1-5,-,TGTGCCAGTAGTCCCCGTCAGGGAAGCAATCAGCCCCAGCATTTT,CASSPRQGSNQPQHF
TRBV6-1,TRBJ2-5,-,TGTGCCAGCAGTGAATCGGGGGTCTTGGAGACCCAGTACTTC,CASSESGVLETQYF
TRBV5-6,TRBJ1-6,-,TGTGCCAGCAGCTTGGTATCGGGGAAAGTTTCACCCCTCCACTTT,CASSLVSGKVSPLHF
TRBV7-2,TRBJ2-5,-,TGTGCCAGCAGCTTAGATAAAAGCGCGGGGGCCTGGGGCGAGACCCAGTACTTC,CASSLDKSAGAWGETQYF
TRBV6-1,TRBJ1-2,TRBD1,TGTGCCAGCAGTGGGGACAGGGGGTCCTATGGCTACACCTTC,CASSGDRGSYGYTF
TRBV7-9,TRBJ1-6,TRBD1,TGTGCCAGCAGCTTGGTGACCGGGACAGGGGAAAATTCACCCCTCCACTTT,CASSLVTGTGENSPLHF
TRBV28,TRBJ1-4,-,TGTGCCAGCAGTGCCGGGACACCCCGAAAACTGTTTTTT,CASSAGTPRKLFF
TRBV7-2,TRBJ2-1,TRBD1,TGTGCCAGCAGCTTCGACAGGGGGCGCTACAATGAGCAGTTCTTC,CASSFDRGRYNEQFF
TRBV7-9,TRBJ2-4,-,TGTGCCAGCAGCCCTGACAGTTACATTCAGTACTTC,CASSPDSYIQYF
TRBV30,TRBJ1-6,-,TGTGCCTGGAGTGTACGAGTGGGGCCAACTAGCCGTAATTCACCCCTCCACTTT,CAWSVRVGPTSRNSPLHF
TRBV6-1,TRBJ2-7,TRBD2,TGTGCCAGCAGTAAACTAGCGGGGGACTCCTACGAGCAGTACTTC,CASSKLAGDSYEQYF
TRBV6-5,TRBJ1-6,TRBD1,TGTGCCAGCAGGCCGACAGGGGCCCAGAATTCACCCCTCCACTTT,CASRPTGAQNSPLHF
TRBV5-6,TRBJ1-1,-,TGTGCCAGCAGTTTAGCCGGGCACGGGACTGAAGCTTTCTTT,CASSLAGHGTEAFF
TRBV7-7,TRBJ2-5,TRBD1,TGTGCTAGCAGCTTAGTAGGGGGCGAGACCCAGTACTTC,CASSLVGGETQYF
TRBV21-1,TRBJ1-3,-,TGTGCCAGCAGCACCGGACAGGGGACAAACCCCTCTGGAAACACCATATATTTT,CASSTGQGTNPSGNTIYF
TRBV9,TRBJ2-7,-,TGTGCCAGCAGCGCTAGACAGTACTCCTACGAGCAGTACTTC,CASSARQYSYEQYF
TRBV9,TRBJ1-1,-,TGTGCCAGCAGCGTAGGACAGAAGAACACTGAAGCTTTCTTT,CASSVGQKNTEAFF
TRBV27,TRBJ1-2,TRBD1,TGTGCCAGCAAAGCCACCCGGACAGGGGGTGGCTACACCTTC,CASKATRTGGGYTF
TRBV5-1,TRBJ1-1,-,TGCGCCAGCAGCCCTTTGCTTGCGGGTACTGAAGCTTTCTTT,CASSPLLAGTEAFF
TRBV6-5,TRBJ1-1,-,TGTGCCAGCAGTTACTCGACAGGGAACACTGAAGCTTTCTTT,CASSYSTGNTEAFF
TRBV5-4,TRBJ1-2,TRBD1,TGTGCCAGCAGCCCCCTGACAGGGGGAGATGGCTACACCTTC,CASSPLTGGDGYTF
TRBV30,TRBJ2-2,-,TGTGCCTGGAGTGTGCGAGGATACGGGGAGCTGTTTTTT,CAWSVRGYGELFF
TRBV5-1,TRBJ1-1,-,TGCGCCAGCAGCTTGGGGGGCGGAAACACTGAAGCTTTCTTT,CASSLGGGNTEAFF
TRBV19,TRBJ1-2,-,TGTGCCAGTAGTCCCACCTGGGGGACTAACTATGGCTACACCTTC,CASSPTWGTNYGYTF
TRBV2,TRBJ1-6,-,TGTGCCAGGGGAGCTGGGCCCTATAATTCACCCCTCCACTTT,CARGAGPYNSPLHF
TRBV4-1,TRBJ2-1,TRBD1,TGCGCCAGCAGCCGCAAGACAGGGGGAATCCACAATGAGCAGTTCTTC,CASSRKTGGIHNEQFF
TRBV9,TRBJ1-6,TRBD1,TGTGCCAGCAGCGCGACAGGGGGCGGTTCACCCCTCCACTTT,CASSATGGGSPLHF
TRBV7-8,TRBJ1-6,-,TGTGCCAGCAGCTTACCCAATTCACCCCTCCACTTT,CASSLPNSPLHF
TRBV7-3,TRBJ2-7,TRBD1,TGTGCCAGCAGCTCCAACAGGGGATACGAGCAGTACTTC,CASSSNRGYEQYF
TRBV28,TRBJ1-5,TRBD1,TGTGCCAGCAGTCCCCCTCGGACAGGGATCGATCAGCCCCAGCATTTT,CASSPPRTGIDQPQHF
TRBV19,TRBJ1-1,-,TGTGCCAGTAGTATAAGGATTGAAGCTTTCTTT,CASSIRIEAFF